This TCR beta chain is from a study of shared T cell receptors in the human thymus. Trimming took off 1 base at V and 6 bases at J, with 15 bases between the two ends. The CDR3 is 15 residues long. Germline CDR1 SGHAT, CDR2 FQNNGV. Clones were sequenced by immunoSEQ multiplex PCR, and TCRdb holds only the in-frame ones, with some missing. The sample includes some 720,000 clones, roughly 90% seen only once; the top ten take approximately 0.01%. The data also belong to a second study, concerning human thymus T cells. This second study says: Surgeons resected thymus tissue during corrective heart surgery. Blood and thymic repertoires both appeared biased in V and J gene usage. There were highly overlapping thymic repertoires among unrelated individuals, as related research reported.

The TCR originated in a boy under two years old with a congenital heart defect. Input material: thymocytes. The V and J genes are TRBV11-2 and TRBJ1-2, with D unresolved. CDR3 amino acids: CASSLVADLHNGYTF. The CDR3 DNA follows: TGTGCCAGCAGCTTAGTCGCAGACTTACACAATGGCTACACCTTC.